This passage covers 31 T cell receptor beta chains from one sample sequenced in a study of PD-1 blockade in classical Hodgkin lymphoma. All patients experienced relapse after autologous stem cell transplantation, and brentuximab vedotin exposure was variable. Profiling relied on immunoSEQ multiplex PCR, and the TCRdb table lists in-frame clones only, not all of them. The table records roughly 60,000 clones, 88% of them present only once. Sequences were derived from peripheral blood mononuclear cells (PBMCs), sampled before the second cycle of nivolumab. Receptors were obtained from a human donor with classical Hodgkin lymphoma.

The V gene is TRBV7-2, the J gene TRBJ2-3; D may be TRBD1 or TRBD2 (5 bases each). V was clipped by 2 bases and J by 5 bases, with 17 bases between them. Per germline, CDR1 SGHTA and CDR2 FQGNSA. The CDR3 extends over 16 amino acids. The CDR3, as DNA: TGTGCCAGCAGCTTACCGGGACCTTCGAGCGGAGATACGCAGTATTTT. This translates into CASSLPGPSSGDTQYF. The variable domain in full, with the rest retrieved from reference TRBV7-2 and TRBJ2-3, is GAGVSQSPSNKVTEKGKDVELRCDPISGHTALYWYRQSLGQGLEFLIYFQGNSAPDKSGLPSDRFSAERTGGSVSTLTIQRTQQEDSAVYLCASSLPGPSSGDTQYFGPGTRLTVL.

In its sample, this clone was seen a few times. The chain has TRBV18 and TRBJ2-7; no definite D call. The germline V and J ends were trimmed by 6 bases and 4 bases, with 16 bases remaining between them. CDR1 KGHSH and CDR2 LQKENI come from the germline V gene. CDR3 length: 14 amino acids. CDR3 sequence reads: CASSQGIGEYEQYF. CDR3 coding DNA: TGTGCCAGCTCCCAAGGTATAGGAGAATACGAGCAGTACTTC.

The chain recombines TRBV25-1 with TRBJ1-1, with 7 positions matching TRBD1. Germline lookup yields CDR1 MGHDK and CDR2 SYGVNS. The trim removed 8 bases at V and 1 base at J, leaving 4 bases unmatched. This CDR3 spans 13 amino acids. The CDR3 region is CASRPGGNTEAFF. The CDR3 bases are TGTGCCAGCCGACCAGGGGGGAACACTGAAGCTTTCTTT.

The rearrangement uses TRBV18 and TRBJ2-3; 7 bases align to TRBD2. The CDR3 length is 15 residues. The J segment lost 1 base and the V segment lost 3 bases, leaving 4 bases of the junction unmatched. Germline loops: CDR1 KGHSH, CDR2 LQKENI. The DNA for the CDR3 is TGTGCCAGCTCACCCCGAGGACTAGGCACAGATACGCAGTATTTT. The encoded protein is CASSPRGLGTDTQYF.

As for this clone: One end of the junction is discordant with germline, which a read error may explain. Other nucleotide sequences in the sample specify the same CDR3. V gene TRBV6-5 combines with J gene TRBJ1-5, with a possible D match to TRBD1 (6 bases). The CDR3 length is 15 residues. In germline, CDR1 is MNHEY, CDR2 SVGAGI. CDR3 nucleotide sequence: TGTGCCAGCAGTTATCGGGGGGGGCCCAATCAACCCCAGCATTTT. Translated, it gives CASSYRGGPNQPQHF.

V and J are TRBV9 and TRBJ2-3; D remains unclear. Germline CDR1 SGDLS, CDR2 YYNGEE. CDR3 size: 12 residues. The germline V and J ends were trimmed by 0 bases and 4 bases, with 3 bases remaining between them. CDR3 amino acids: CASSVGADTQYF. In nucleotides, the CDR3 is TGTGCCAGCAGCGTAGGGGCAGATACGCAGTATTTT.

The CDR3: CASRDPSTDTQYF. The CDR3 region has the DNA TGTGCCAGCAGGGACCCTTCCACAGATACGCAGTATTTT. The J gene is TRBJ2-3, the V gene TRBV28, with no clear D. V dropped 6 bases and J dropped 2 bases, with 9 bases sitting between them. Per germline, CDR1 MDHEN and CDR2 SYDVKM. This CDR3 has 13 amino acids.

The gene calls are TRBV5-6 and TRBJ2-1, with 7 bases aligning to TRBD1. The CDR3 totals 18 residues. CDR1 is SGHDT, CDR2 YYEEEE, per germline. V lost 0 bases and J lost 2; bases outside the gene matches: 11. The CDR3 region is CASSLVSGQAGPYNEQFF. The CDR3 nucleotides are TGTGCCAGCAGCTTGGTATCCGGACAGGCCGGCCCCTACAATGAGCAGTTCTTC.

The rearrangement uses TRBV19 and TRBJ1-2, with D possibly matching TRBD1 (6 bases). The V gene lost 8 bases and the J gene lost 3 bases, with 13 bases spanning the gap. The CDR3 sequence is 13 residues long. Germline CDR1 is LNHDA and CDR2 is SQIVND (reference sequence). The CDR3 DNA reads as TGTGCCAGTTCCCACGGGGGCGACTATGGCTACACCTTC. Encoded protein: CASSHGGDYGYTF.

The rearrangement links TRBV5-1 to TRBJ1-4; D unresolved. This CDR3 region has 14 residues. Germline CDR1 and CDR2: SGHRS and YFSETQ. V lost 3 bases, J lost 7 bases, and 13 bases lay in between. CDR3 DNA sequence: TGCGCCAGCAGCTCCGGGCAGGAGGGTGAAAAACTGTTTTTT. Protein product: CASSSGQEGEKLFF.

The V call is TRBV5-4, the J call TRBJ1-3; D may be TRBD1 (6 bases). This CDR3 contains 15 residues. The germline gives CDR1 SGHNT, CDR2 YYREEE (reference sequence). V dropped 3 bases and J dropped 5 bases, with 15 bases sitting between them. DNA for the CDR3: TGTGCCAGCAGCTCAGATCCGGACAGTCGAAACACCATATATTTT. This gives the protein CASSSDPDSRNTIYF.

The chain has TRBV19 and TRBJ1-5, with unresolved D. The CDR3 is 13 residues long. Germline loops: CDR1 LNHDA, CDR2 SQIVND (reference sequence). V was pared by 1 base and J by 5 bases, with 6 bases between. The CDR3 DNA is TGTGCCAGTAGTATAGGTAGGGATCAGCCCCAGCATTTT. Amino acid sequence: CASSIGRDQPQHF.

This clone was observed a few times. The chain recombines TRBV29-1 with TRBJ2-1; 11 bases map to TRBD1. Germline V lookup: CDR1 SQVTM, CDR2 ANQGSEA. Losses at the gene ends were 4 bases for V and 9 bases for J; bases not matched to a gene: 5. The CDR3 contains 13 residues. The CDR3 is CSVAGTGGGEQFF. The CDR3 DNA reads TGCAGCGTTGCCGGGACAGGGGGGGGTGAGCAGTTCTTC.

This chain links TRBV5-1 with TRBJ1-2; D is undetermined. Trimming took 5 bases from V and 0 from J, leaving 11 bases between them. The CDR3 has 14 amino acids. Germline V lookup: CDR1 SGHRS, CDR2 YFSETQ. CDR3 sequence (DNA): TGCGCCAGCAGTTTGCAGTCTCCTAACTATGGCTACACCTTC. It codes for CASSLQSPNYGYTF.

The chain has TRBV6-6 and TRBJ1-5; no clear D gene. V was pared by 6 bases and J by 4 bases, with 10 bases between. This CDR3 has 13 amino acids. The germline CDR1 and CDR2 sequences are MNHNY and SVGAGI (reference sequence). CDR3 nucleotides: TGTGCCAGCAGAGGGAGCCTTAATCAGCCCCAGCATTTT. It is translated as CASRGSLNQPQHF.

The rearrangement links TRBV30 to TRBJ1-2; the D is unclear. V was trimmed by 0 bases and J by 6 bases, leaving 17 bases between them. Germline loops: CDR1 GTSNPN, CDR2 SVGIG (reference sequence). There are 15 residues in the CDR3. This CDR3 is CAWSVLLSLGHGYTF. The CDR3 bases are TGTGCCTGGAGTGTACTCCTTTCGTTGGGCCATGGCTACACCTTC. Together with reference TRBV30 and TRBJ1-2, the CDR3 gives the full variable domain: SQTIHQWPATLVQPVGSPLSLECTVEGTSNPNLYWYRQAAGRGLQLLFYSVGIGQISSEVPQNLSASRPQDRQFILSSKKLLLSDSGFYLCAWSVLLSLGHGYTFGSGTRLTVV.

The chain employs TRBV6-1 and TRBJ2-7; maybe TRBD2 (5 bases). V lost 5 bases and J 7 bases, leaving 24 bases between the germline ends. CDR3 length: 16 residues. The germline V gene has CDR1 MNHNS and CDR2 SASEGT. The CDR3 sequence is CASSKVSGEIAGEQYF. In DNA, the CDR3 is TGTGCCAGCAGTAAAGTGTCCGGAGAAATCGCGGGTGAGCAGTACTTC.

The chain combines TRBV5-1 with TRBJ1-1, with D uncertain. The CDR3 totals 14 residues. Germline V lookup: CDR1 SGHRS, CDR2 YFSETQ. V lost 1 base to trimming and J lost 0 bases, with 7 bases between them. The CDR3 DNA sequence: TGCGCCAGCAGCTTGCCGGAAATGAACACTGAAGCTTTCTTT. Residues: CASSLPEMNTEAFF.

V is TRBV5-1 and J is TRBJ1-1; 8 positions agree with TRBD1. Trimming removed 6 bases from V and 0 bases from J; junction bases left unmatched: 7. CDR3 length equals 15 residues. In germline, CDR1 is SGHRS, CDR2 YFSETQ. CDR3 nucleotide sequence: TGCGCCAGCACTCGGACAGGGTTCATGAACACTGAAGCTTTCTTT. Translating gives CASTRTGFMNTEAFF.

The J gene is TRBJ1-1, the V gene TRBV5-1; TRBD1 matches at 8 bases. V trimming: 4 bases; J trimming: 4 bases; junction bases outside the gene matches: 3. Germline V gene lookup returns CDR1 SGHRS and CDR2 YFSETQ. The CDR3 totals 13 residues. This CDR3 is CASSVQGGTEAFF. The CDR3 DNA reads as TGCGCCAGCAGCGTACAGGGGGGCACTGAAGCTTTCTTT. Using reference TRBV5-1 and TRBJ1-1 for the parts outside the CDR3, the full variable domain is KAGVTQTPRYLIKTRGQQVTLSCSPISGHRSVSWYQQTPGQGLQFLFEYFSETQRNKGNFPGRFSGRQFSNSRSEMNVSTLELGDSALYLCASSVQGGTEAFFGQGTRLTVV.

The chain has TRBV19 and TRBJ1-1; 7 bases are shared with TRBD1. CDR1 and CDR2 from the germline V gene are LNHDA and SQIVND (reference sequence). The CDR3 has 14 amino acids. Germline trimming cut 6 bases from V and 1 base from J; bases unmatched to any gene: 5. CDR3 residues: CASSRTGRNTEAFF. The CDR3 DNA sequence: TGTGCCAGTAGCAGGACAGGCAGGAACACTGAAGCTTTCTTT.

The rearrangement uses TRBV7-9 and TRBJ2-3, with D possibly TRBD1 on 6 matching bases. The CDR3 totals 15 residues. Trimming stripped 3 bases from V and 5 bases from J, with 15 bases between. Germline lookup yields CDR1 SEHNR and CDR2 FQNEAQ (reference sequence). The chain's CDR3 is CASSFGRGRQDTQYF. Here the CDR3 DNA reads TGTGCCAGCAGCTTTGGCAGGGGCCGTCAAGATACGCAGTATTTT.

This rearrangement joins TRBV27 to TRBJ1-5; D gene ambiguous. The V and J ends lost 0 bases and 7 bases respectively, with 7 bases between them. Germline loops: CDR1 MNHEY, CDR2 SMNVEV (reference sequence). This CDR3 has 13 amino acids. The CDR3, as DNA: TGTGCCAGCAGTTTATCCCTTGGGCAGCCCCAGCATTTT. Its protein product is CASSLSLGQPQHF.

The chain employs TRBV4-1 and TRBJ2-2; D is undetermined. The CDR3 loop spans 13 amino acids. Trimming left V 1 base short and J 7 bases short, with 7 bases between. The germline V gene has CDR1 MGHRA and CDR2 YSYEKL. The chain's CDR3 is CASSQAPFGELFF. Written as DNA, the CDR3 is TGCGCCAGCAGCCAAGCCCCCTTCGGGGAGCTGTTTTTT.

The rearrangement joins TRBV7-3 to TRBJ2-1; possibly TRBD1 for D (5 bases). There are 14 residues in the CDR3. CDR1 and CDR2 (germline): SGHTA, FQGTGA. V was clipped by 2 bases and J by 2 bases, with 7 bases between them. The CDR3 region has the DNA TGTGCCAGCAGCTTACAGGGTCCCTACAATGAGCAGTTCTTC. Translating it yields CASSLQGPYNEQFF.

The chain uses TRBV29-1 and TRBJ2-3; 7 bases line up with TRBD1. After removal of 0 bases from V and 5 bases from J, the junction contained 14 bases not matched to a gene. This CDR3 spans 17 amino acids. CDR1 is SQVTM and CDR2 is ANQGSEA in the germline V gene. The CDR3 loop reads CSVEDQKGAHYGDTQYF. The CDR3 nucleotides read TGCAGCGTTGAAGATCAGAAGGGGGCGCATTACGGAGATACGCAGTATTTT.

The rearrangement joins TRBV7-9 to TRBJ1-2; tentatively, D is TRBD1 (6 bases). Trimming removed 4 bases at V and 7 bases at J, with 16 bases between. Per germline, CDR1 SEHNR and CDR2 FQNEAQ (reference sequence). This CDR3 region has 14 residues. CDR3 amino acids: CASSSTGIQGGYTF. CDR3 DNA: TGTGCCAGCAGCTCGACAGGAATTCAGGGTGGCTACACCTTC.

The genes are TRBV5-1 and TRBJ1-4, with 7 bases fitting TRBD1. The V and J ends lost 2 bases and 7 bases, in that order; junction bases with no gene match: 8. CDR1 SGHRS and CDR2 YFSETQ come from the germline V gene. The CDR3 runs to 15 residues. The CDR3 is CASSFTGQKIEKLFF. Written as DNA, the CDR3 is TGCGCCAGCAGCTTCACGGGACAGAAAATTGAAAAACTGTTTTTT.

The chain couples TRBV5-1 to TRBJ2-5, with 11 bases lining up with TRBD2. Germline lookup yields CDR1 SGHRS and CDR2 YFSETQ. Trimming took 2 bases from V and 5 from J; bases not matched to a gene: 5. CDR3 length: 15 residues. As DNA, the CDR3 is TGCGCCAGCAGCTTACTAGCGGGGGTAGGGGAGACCCAGTACTTC. The encoded protein is CASSLLAGVGETQYF.

The CDR3, as DNA: TGCGCCAGCAGCTCTCCTAGCGGAGGAGATACGCAGTATTTT. Encoded protein: CASSSPSGGDTQYF. The chain has TRBV5-1 and TRBJ2-3; 7 bases are a match to TRBD2. CDR1 is SGHRS and CDR2 is YFSETQ in the germline V gene. This CDR3 spans 14 amino acids. V was clipped by 3 bases and J by 5 bases; unmatched bases: 6.

The chain carries TRBV5-1 and TRBJ2-3; 7 nucleotides match TRBD1. This CDR3 comprises 14 residues. The ends lost 4 bases at V and 1 base at J; junction bases unmatched: 3. CDR1 and CDR2 from the germline V gene are SGHRS and YFSETQ. The CDR3 protein is CASSAGQGTDTQYF. The CDR3 DNA reads TGCGCCAGCAGCGCCGGACAGGGCACAGATACGCAGTATTTT.